Following are 5 T cell receptor beta chains from one sample sequenced in a study of T cell repertoires in cytomegalovirus infection. These TCRs are of unknown antigen specificity. Via MiXCR, TCRdb re-called the reads, giving one row per CDR3 protein. The data show about 110,000 distinct CDR3 sequences, with less than 55% seen just once and 74% held by the top ten. The material sequenced was CD8+ T cells from cultured PBMCs, taken from culture after CMV antigen stimulation. These receptors came from a human donor in good health (CMV status not recorded). Some clones in this sample may be carry-over from other donors' samples.

The chain employs TRBV4-1 and TRBJ2-2; TRBD2 matches at 13 bases. J lost 5 bases, V lost 4 bases, and 7 bases had no gene match. Germline values: CDR1 MGHRA, CDR2 YSYEKL. The CDR3 contains 17 residues. CDR3 sequence reads: CASSLGPGLAGTGELFF. The DNA of the CDR3 is TGCGCCAGCAGCCTCGGGCCGGGACTAGCGGGGACCGGGGAGCTGTTTTTT.

In the case of this clonotype: It may be a read error: a sequence one base away is much more abundant. J is TRBJ1-1 and V is TRBV7-2; D is possibly TRBD1 (6 bases). Trimming removed 0 bases at V and 7 bases at J, with 12 bases between. Germline CDR1 reads SGHTA; CDR2 reads FQGNSA. The CDR3 totals 14 residues. CDR3 sequence (DNA): TGTGCCAGCAGCTTAGCCATGGGGGCAGGTGAAGCTTTCTTT. Translating it yields CASSLAMGAGEAFF.

The rearrangement uses TRBV11-3 and TRBJ2-7; TRBD1 agrees at 9 bases. Germline V CDR1 and CDR2: SGHNT, YENEEA. The CDR3 has 14 amino acids. The trim removed 4 bases at V and 5 bases at J, leaving 6 bases unmatched. The CDR3 spells CASSSRDRDHEQYF. In DNA form, the CDR3 reads TGTGCCAGCAGCTCCCGGGACAGGGACCACGAGCAGTACTTC.

This clonotype was detected only a few times. The V call is TRBV13, the J call TRBJ2-5; 10 bases match TRBD2. V shed 5 bases and J 3 bases; nucleotides not matched to a gene: 6. Per the germline V gene, CDR1 is PRHDT and CDR2 is FYEKMQ (reference sequence). This CDR3 region has 15 residues. The CDR3 nucleotides read TGTGCCAGCAGCCCCGGGACTAGCGCAGAAGAGACCCAGTACTTC. It codes for CASSPGTSAEETQYF.

This clonotype was found a few times. This chain connects TRBV19 to TRBJ1-4; D is uncertain. There are 13 residues in the CDR3. Germline-derived CDR1 and CDR2 are LNHDA and SQIVND (reference sequence). Deletions cut 2 bases from V and 10 bases from J, with 11 bases between. CDR3 region: CASSILLSGKLFF. The DNA of the CDR3 is TGTGCCAGTAGTATACTCCTATCTGGAAAACTGTTTTTT.